The rows below give T cell receptor beta chains drawn from one sample of a study of brain metastases from non-small cell lung cancer. The assay was immunoSEQ multiplex PCR, and TCRdb's table has in-frame clones only and misses some. The sample records more than 1,500 clones, 86% being singletons. The specimen was primary lung tumor tissue. Receptor source: a donor aged 40 or over with non-small cell lung cancer. Each CDR3 is given with its conserved first and last residue. Fields, in order: D gene, J gene, V gene, clone size, CDR3 DNA, CDR3 protein. The D gene is left open where the match is weak. Size is omitted from some rows. Given values are once, few, many or a class for expanded clones.

D gene: .
J gene: TRBJ1-5
V gene: TRBV7-9
clone size: .
CDR3 DNA: TGTGCCAGCAGCCCTGGAGGGAATCAGCCCCAGCATTTT
CDR3 protein: CASSPGGNQPQHF

D gene: .
J gene: TRBJ1-1
V gene: TRBV6-4
clone size: .
CDR3 DNA: TGTGCCAGCAGTGACAGGGGAGGCACTGAAGCTTTCTTT
CDR3 protein: CASSDRGGTEAFF

D gene: .
J gene: TRBJ1-5
V gene: TRBV19
clone size: .
CDR3 DNA: TGTGCCAGTAGTATAGTCAGGGGTTTAGGGCATAGCAATCAGCCCCAGCATTTT
CDR3 protein: CASSIVRGLGHSNQPQHF

D gene: .
J gene: TRBJ2-2
V gene: TRBV11-3
clone size: .
CDR3 DNA: TGTGCCAGCAGCTTCAGGGTCACCGGGGAGCTGTTTTTT
CDR3 protein: CASSFRVTGELFF

D gene: .
J gene: TRBJ2-5
V gene: TRBV30
clone size: .
CDR3 DNA: TGTGCCTGGTATTCTGACAGGGAGACCCAGTACTTC
CDR3 protein: CAWYSDRETQYF

D gene: .
J gene: TRBJ1-1
V gene: TRBV6-2/TRBV6-3
clone size: .
CDR3 DNA: TGTGCCAGCAGTCTATCAGGGATTGGCACTGAAGCTTTCTTT
CDR3 protein: CASSLSGIGTEAFF

D gene: .
J gene: TRBJ2-3
V gene: TRBV6-2/TRBV6-3
clone size: .
CDR3 DNA: TGTGCCAGCAGCGCCCTTGGGGGGTCGACAGATACGCAGTATTTT
CDR3 protein: CASSALGGSTDTQYF

D gene: .
J gene: TRBJ2-7
V gene: TRBV19
clone size: .
CDR3 DNA: TGTGCCAGTAGTATAAACCATCTAGACGAGCAGTACTTC
CDR3 protein: CASSINHLDEQYF

D gene: .
J gene: TRBJ2-7
V gene: TRBV7-2
clone size: .
CDR3 DNA: TGTGCCAGCAGCCATTCCTACGAGCAGTACTTC
CDR3 protein: CASSHSYEQYF

D gene: .
J gene: TRBJ1-1
V gene: TRBV4-3
clone size: .
CDR3 DNA: TGCGCCAGCAGCCCCTTGTTGCTCTCCACTGAAGCTTTCTTT
CDR3 protein: CASSPLLLSTEAFF

D gene: .
J gene: TRBJ1-5
V gene: TRBV9
clone size: .
CDR3 DNA: TGTGCCAGCAGCGTAGGGGCCAGTCCTAGCAATCAGCCCCAGCATTTT
CDR3 protein: CASSVGASPSNQPQHF

D gene: .
J gene: TRBJ1-3
V gene: TRBV7-2
clone size: .
CDR3 DNA: TGTGCCAGCAGCTCGTCTCAAACCGCCTCTGGAAACACCATATATTTT
CDR3 protein: CASSSSQTASGNTIYF

D gene: .
J gene: TRBJ2-7
V gene: TRBV6-5
clone size: .
CDR3 DNA: TGTGCCAGCAAAGTACTCATGGCGGGGTCGGGGGAGCAGTACTTC
CDR3 protein: CASKVLMAGSGEQYF

D gene: .
J gene: TRBJ1-6
V gene: TRBV19
clone size: .
CDR3 DNA: TGTGCCAGTAGTATAACCTTAAATAATTCACCCCTCCACTTT
CDR3 protein: CASSITLNNSPLHF

D gene: .
J gene: TRBJ2-5
V gene: TRBV6-4
clone size: .
CDR3 DNA: TGTGCCAGCAGCAGAGGGAGCGGCTCGGGAGAAGAGACCCAGTACTTC
CDR3 protein: CASSRGSGSGEETQYF

D gene: .
J gene: TRBJ2-5
V gene: TRBV7-2
clone size: .
CDR3 DNA: TGTGCCAGCAGCCCGCCTAGCCTACGGGAGACCCAGTACTTC
CDR3 protein: CASSPPSLRETQYF

D gene: .
J gene: TRBJ1-2
V gene: TRBV7-8
clone size: .
CDR3 DNA: TGTGCCAGCAGCTCAAGACGTGGCAGTAACTATGGCTACACCTTC
CDR3 protein: CASSSRRGSNYGYTF

D gene: TRBD2
J gene: TRBJ2-2
V gene: TRBV6-1
clone size: .
CDR3 DNA: TGTGCCAGCAGTGTAGCGGGGCCGGGAACCGGGGAGCTGTTTTTT
CDR3 protein: CASSVAGPGTGELFF

D gene: .
J gene: TRBJ2-5
V gene: TRBV6-4
clone size: .
CDR3 DNA: TGTGCCAGCAGCAGAGGGAGCGGCTCGGGAAAAGAGACCCAGTACTTC
CDR3 protein: CASSRGSGSGKETQYF

D gene: .
J gene: TRBJ2-5
V gene: TRBV6-4
clone size: .
CDR3 DNA: TGTACCAGCAGCAGAGGGAGCGGCTCGGGAGAAGAGACCCAGTACTTC
CDR3 protein: CTSSRGSGSGEETQYF

D gene: .
J gene: TRBJ1-1
V gene: TRBV7-3
clone size: .
CDR3 DNA: TGTGCCAGCAGACCGGGGCAGGGGCAAGGTGAAGCTTTCTTT
CDR3 protein: CASRPGQGQGEAFF

D gene: .
J gene: TRBJ2-3
V gene: TRBV30
clone size: .
CDR3 DNA: TGTGCCTGGAGTGTTCCCGGGATAGGGGTCGGTAACAATCAGCCCCAGTATTTT
CDR3 protein: CAWSVPGIGVGNNQPQYF

D gene: .
J gene: TRBJ2-3
V gene: TRBV12-3/TRBV12-4
clone size: .
CDR3 DNA: TGTGCCAGCACCCCCGTGGGCACAGATACGCAGTATTTT
CDR3 protein: CASTPVGTDTQYF

D gene: TRBD1
J gene: TRBJ2-3
V gene: TRBV12-3/TRBV12-4
clone size: .
CDR3 DNA: TGTGCCAACAAGACAGGGTATACGCAGTATTTT
CDR3 protein: CANKTGYTQYF

D gene: .
J gene: TRBJ1-1
V gene: TRBV13
clone size: .
CDR3 DNA: TGTGCCAGCAGCTTAGGCCTGACAGAGAACACTGAAGCTTTCTTT
CDR3 protein: CASSLGLTENTEAFF

D gene: .
J gene: TRBJ1-1
V gene: TRBV11-3
clone size: .
CDR3 DNA: TGTGCCAGCAGCCGGGGGGCGAACACTAAAGCTTTCTTT
CDR3 protein: CASSRGANTKAFF

D gene: .
J gene: TRBJ1-6
V gene: TRBV19
clone size: few
CDR3 DNA: TGTGCCAGCGCGGACAGCTTCTCCTATAATTCACCCCTCCACTTT
CDR3 protein: CASADSFSYNSPLHF

D gene: .
J gene: TRBJ2-4
V gene: TRBV18
clone size: .
CDR3 DNA: TGTGCCAGCTCACCGCGAACAGGGACGGTTCAGTACTTC
CDR3 protein: CASSPRTGTVQYF

D gene: .
J gene: TRBJ1-5
V gene: TRBV15
clone size: .
CDR3 DNA: TGTGCCACCAGCAGAGATTCATCGGGAAATCAGCCCCAGCATTTT
CDR3 protein: CATSRDSSGNQPQHF

D gene: .
J gene: TRBJ2-1
V gene: TRBV10-3
clone size: .
CDR3 DNA: TGTGCCATCAGTGAGTCGACTCCTAATGAGCAGTTCTTC
CDR3 protein: CAISESTPNEQFF

D gene: .
J gene: TRBJ2-3
V gene: TRBV7-8
clone size: .
CDR3 DNA: TGTGCCAGCAGCTTAGATGATACGCAGTATTTT
CDR3 protein: CASSLDDTQYF

D gene: TRBD1
J gene: TRBJ1-2
V gene: TRBV12-3/TRBV12-4
clone size: .
CDR3 DNA: TGTGCCAGCAGTTTAGGACAGGGCTATGGCTACACCTTC
CDR3 protein: CASSLGQGYGYTF

D gene: TRBD2
J gene: TRBJ2-3
V gene: TRBV7-2
clone size: .
CDR3 DNA: TGTGCCAGCAGCTTACGAGCGGGGGTCACAGATACGCAGTATTTT
CDR3 protein: CASSLRAGVTDTQYF